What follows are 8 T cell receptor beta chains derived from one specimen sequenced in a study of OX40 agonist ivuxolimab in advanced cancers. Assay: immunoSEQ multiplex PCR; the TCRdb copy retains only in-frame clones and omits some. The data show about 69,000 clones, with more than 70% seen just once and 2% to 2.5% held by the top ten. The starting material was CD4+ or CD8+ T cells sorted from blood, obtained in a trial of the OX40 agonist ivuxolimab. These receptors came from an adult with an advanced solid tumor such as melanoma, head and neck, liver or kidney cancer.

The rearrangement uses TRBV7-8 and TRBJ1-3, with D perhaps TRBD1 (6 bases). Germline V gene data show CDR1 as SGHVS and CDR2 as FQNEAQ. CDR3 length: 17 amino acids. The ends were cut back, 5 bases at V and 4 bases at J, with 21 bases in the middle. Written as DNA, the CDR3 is TGTGCCAGCAGCACAGAAGGCAGGGGCTATTCCGGAAACACCATATATTTT. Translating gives CASSTEGRGYSGNTIYF.

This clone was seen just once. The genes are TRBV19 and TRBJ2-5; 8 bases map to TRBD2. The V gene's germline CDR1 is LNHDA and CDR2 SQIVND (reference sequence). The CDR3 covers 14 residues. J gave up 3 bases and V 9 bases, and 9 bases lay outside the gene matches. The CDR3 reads CASKREMVEETQYF. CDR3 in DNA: TGTGCCAGCAAGCGGGAGATGGTTGAAGAGACCCAGTACTTC.

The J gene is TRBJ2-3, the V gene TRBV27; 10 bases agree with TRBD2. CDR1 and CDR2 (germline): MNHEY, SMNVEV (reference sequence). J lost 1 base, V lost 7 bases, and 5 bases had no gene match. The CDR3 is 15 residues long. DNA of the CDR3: TGTGCCAGCACCAGACTAGCGGGCCGCACAGATACGCAGTATTTT. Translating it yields CASTRLAGRTDTQYF.

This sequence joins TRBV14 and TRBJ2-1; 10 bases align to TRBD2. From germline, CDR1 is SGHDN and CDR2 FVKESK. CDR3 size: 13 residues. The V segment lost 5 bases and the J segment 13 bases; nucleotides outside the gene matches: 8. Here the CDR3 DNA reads TGTGCCAGCAGCGTCCATAGCGGGAGGAACCAGTTCTTC. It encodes CASSVHSGRNQFF.

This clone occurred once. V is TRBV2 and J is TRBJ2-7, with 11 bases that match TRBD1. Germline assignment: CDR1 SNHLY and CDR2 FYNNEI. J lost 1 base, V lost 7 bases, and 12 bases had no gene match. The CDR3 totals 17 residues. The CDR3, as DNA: TGTGCCAGCACCCCGGACATAGGACAGGGGGCTTCCTACGAGCAGTACTTC. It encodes CASTPDIGQGASYEQYF.

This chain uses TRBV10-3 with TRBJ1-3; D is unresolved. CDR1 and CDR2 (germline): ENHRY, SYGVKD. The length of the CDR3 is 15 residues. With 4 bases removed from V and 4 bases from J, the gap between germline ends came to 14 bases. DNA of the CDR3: TGTGCCATCAGTGGGCGGGGAGGTGCCGGAAACACCATATATTTT. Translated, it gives CAISGRGGAGNTIYF.

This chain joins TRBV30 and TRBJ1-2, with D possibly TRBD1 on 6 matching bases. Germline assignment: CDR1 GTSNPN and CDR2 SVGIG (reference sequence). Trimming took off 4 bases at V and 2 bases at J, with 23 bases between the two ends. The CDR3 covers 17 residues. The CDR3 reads CAWNKPLRGGSNYGYTF. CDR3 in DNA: TGTGCCTGGAACAAGCCCTTAAGAGGGGGTTCGAACTATGGCTACACCTTC.

In DNA, the CDR3 is TGTGCCAGCAGCTCCCCGAGGGGGGGCGAAAACATTCAGTACTTC. It yields the protein CASSSPRGGENIQYF. The genes are TRBV27 and TRBJ2-4; a weak D match, TRBD2 (7 bases). This CDR3 is 15 amino acids long. Germline V gene data show CDR1 as MNHEY and CDR2 as SMNVEV (reference sequence). Deletions cut 6 bases from V and 5 bases from J, with 17 bases between.